A single sample is the source of the 27 T cell receptor beta chains below, sequenced in a study of identical twins' blood T cells. From the 5' RACE reads, TCRdb called clonotypes with MiXCR, one entry per CDR3 protein. The sample shows 400,000 or so distinct CDR3 sequences, over 25% of them seen only once. Sequencing was carried out using PBMCs. These receptor sequences come from a woman aged 18-55 years in good health.

This clonotype was seen a few times. The chain is built from TRBV5-6 and TRBJ1-2; perhaps TRBD1 as D (6 bases). Germline CDR1 and CDR2: SGHDT and YYEEEE. This CDR3 contains 14 residues. V was trimmed by 1 base and J by 6 bases, leaving 13 bases between them. Here the CDR3 reads CASSLTGSSNGYTF. CDR3 in DNA: TGTGCCAGCAGCTTGACAGGGAGTAGTAATGGCTACACCTTC.

The rearrangement links TRBV7-8 to TRBJ1-4, with D hard to call. CDR1 and CDR2 from the germline V gene are SGHVS and FQNEAQ. Trimming pared 0 bases from V and 8 bases from J, leaving 10 bases between. The CDR3 extends over 14 amino acids. In DNA, the CDR3 is TGTGCCAGCAGCTTAGCACTTGCAAGGGAAAAACTGTTTTTT. This codes for CASSLALAREKLFF.

This clonotype was picked up one time. V gene TRBV19 combines with J gene TRBJ2-3; tentative D call: TRBD1 (6 bases). The CDR3 is made up of 14 amino acids. Germline CDR1 is LNHDA and CDR2 is SQIVND (reference sequence). V was clipped by 6 bases and J by 6 bases, with 16 bases between them. CDR3 in amino acids: CASRDSISRDTQYF. In DNA, the CDR3 is TGTGCCAGTAGGGACAGCATATCCAGGGATACGCAGTATTTT. Using reference TRBV19 and TRBJ2-3 for the parts outside the CDR3, the full variable domain is DGGITQSPKYLFRKEGQNVTLSCEQNLNHDAMYWYRQDPGQGLRLIYYSQIVNDFQKGDIAEGYSVSREKKESFPLTVTSAQKNPTAFYLCASRDSISRDTQYFGPGTRLTVL.

The chain carries TRBV20-1 and TRBJ1-1; no reliable D call. The CDR3 contains 14 residues. Germline values: CDR1 DFQATT, CDR2 SNEGSKA (reference sequence). The V end was cut by 8 bases, the J end by 4 bases, with 20 bases between. CDR3: CSPRSKGSGTEAFF. The CDR3 DNA follows: TGCAGTCCGCGAAGTAAGGGATCCGGCACTGAAGCTTTCTTT.

J is TRBJ1-3 and V is TRBV30; tentative D call: TRBD1 (6 bases). This CDR3 has 12 residues. Per germline, CDR1 GTSNPN and CDR2 SVGIG (reference sequence). Trimming shortened V by 3 bases and J by 3 bases, and 6 bases separated the two germline ends. CDR3 protein: CAWRTGGNTIYF. CDR3 sequence (DNA): TGTGCCTGGAGGACAGGTGGAAACACCATATATTTT.

This chain uses TRBV5-1 with TRBJ2-1; D is ambiguous. This CDR3 has 13 amino acids. The germline CDR1 and CDR2 sequences are SGHRS and YFSETQ. The V gene lost 6 bases and the J gene lost 3 bases, with 10 bases spanning the gap. The CDR3 DNA reads as TGCGCCAGCACCGATTCGATCTACAATGAGCAGTTCTTC. It codes for CASTDSIYNEQFF.

The V and J genes are TRBV9 and TRBJ2-1; TRBD2 agrees at 8 bases. V lost 0 bases to trimming and J lost 3 bases; unmatched junction nucleotides: 5. Germline V gene lookup returns CDR1 SGDLS and CDR2 YYNGEE. The CDR3 has 16 amino acids. CDR3 in DNA: TGTGCCAGCAGCGTAGGAAGCGGGGGCTTCTACAATGAGCAGTTCTTC. Translation gives CASSVGSGGFYNEQFF.

In DNA, the CDR3 is TGTGCCATCAGCCATCCCCTTTCGCGGGGGGCAGGGGATACGCAGTATTTT. Its translation: CAISHPLSRGAGDTQYF. V is TRBV10-3 and J is TRBJ2-3, with 8 bases identical to TRBD2. CDR3 length equals 17 residues. Per germline, CDR1 ENHRY and CDR2 SYGVKD. The junction had 17 bases not matched to a gene; V was cut back by 6 bases and J by 6 bases.

This chain uses TRBV9 with TRBJ2-3; 8 bases match TRBD1. V was clipped by 3 bases and J by 0 bases; unmatched bases: 3. The CDR3 runs to 15 residues. Per germline, CDR1 SGDLS and CDR2 YYNGEE. The CDR3, as DNA: TGTGCCAGCAGCGGGACAGGGCGTAGCACAGATACGCAGTATTTT. It translates to CASSGTGRSTDTQYF. Full variable domain (missing parts from reference TRBV9 and TRBJ2-3): DSGVTQTPKHLITATGQRVTLRCSPRSGDLSVYWYQQSLDQGLQFLIQYYNGEERAKGNILERFSAQQFPDLHSELNLSSLELGDSALYFCASSGTGRSTDTQYFGPGTRLTVL.

The gene calls are TRBV9 and TRBJ2-1, with D perhaps TRBD1 or TRBD2 (5 bases each). The germline V gene has CDR1 SGDLS and CDR2 YYNGEE. CDR3 length equals 15 residues. The V gene lost 3 bases and the J gene lost 8 bases, with 18 bases spanning the gap. This chain's CDR3 is CASSASGTPSDEQFF. The CDR3 DNA reads TGTGCCAGCAGCGCATCCGGGACCCCAAGTGATGAGCAGTTCTTC.

This clonotype was observed a handful of times. The chain has TRBV20-1 and TRBJ2-6; D possibly corresponds to TRBD1 (5 bases). Germline lookup yields CDR1 DFQATT and CDR2 SNEGSKA (reference sequence). The CDR3 consists of 14 residues. Trimming left V 0 bases short and J 2 bases short, with 5 bases between. The CDR3 bases are TGCAGTGCTAGAGACAGGGCTGGGGCCAACGTCCTGACTTTC. Translated, it gives CSARDRAGANVLTF.

There are many counts of this clonotype. The rearrangement uses TRBV5-1 and TRBJ1-5; the D is unclear. Germline loops: CDR1 SGHRS, CDR2 YFSETQ. This CDR3 comprises 9 residues. V was pared by 0 bases and J by 15 bases, with 4 bases between. CDR3 loop: CASSLAAHF. In DNA, the CDR3 is TGCGCCAGCAGCTTGGCCGCGCATTTT.

A few counts support this clonotype. The V and J genes are TRBV21-1 and TRBJ1-1. TRBV21-1 is given as a pseudogene. The CDR3 consists of 15 residues. The CDR3 is CASSKGGCGDTEAFF. CDR3 DNA sequence: TGTGCCAGCAGCAAAGGAGGCTGCGGGGACACTGAAGCTTTCTTT.

This clonotype was seen more than once but under ten times. The CDR3 region is CASSQSGQAPEAFF. For the CDR3, the DNA is TGTGCCAGCAGCCAAAGTGGGCAGGCCCCCGAAGCTTTCTTT. The rearrangement joins TRBV3-1 to TRBJ1-1; D gene uncertain. V lost 2 bases, J lost 8 bases, and 15 bases lay in between. The CDR3 is made up of 14 amino acids. Germline loops: CDR1 LGHDT, CDR2 YNNKEL (reference sequence). The full variable domain, in which reference TRBV3-1 and TRBJ1-1 provide the parts outside the CDR3, is DTAVSQTPKYLVTQMGNDKSIKCEQNLGHDTMYWYKQDSKKFLKIMFSYNNKELIINETVPNRFSPKSPDKAHLNLHINSLELGDSAVYFCASSQSGQAPEAFFGQGTRLTVV.

A few counts support this clonotype. DNA of the CDR3: TGTGCCAGCAGTTGGGGGGCAGGGGATCAGCCCCAGCATTTT. Protein: CASSWGAGDQPQHF. This chain uses TRBV12-3 or TRBV12-4 with TRBJ1-5; D is perhaps TRBD1 (6 bases). V lost 4 bases, J lost 5 bases, and 12 bases lay in between. This CDR3 contains 14 residues.

This clonotype was counted a few times. This chain uses TRBV19 with TRBJ1-5, with a possible D match to TRBD1 (6 bases). From germline, CDR1 is LNHDA and CDR2 SQIVND (reference sequence). The CDR3 has 14 residues. Trimming shortened V by 3 bases and J by 7 bases, and 13 bases separated the two germline ends. CDR3 protein: CASSMFGQGQPQHF. The CDR3 coding sequence is TGTGCCAGTAGTATGTTTGGTCAGGGGCAGCCCCAGCATTTT.

J is TRBJ1-5 and V is TRBV10-3, with TRBD1 as a possible D gene (5 bases). V lost 8 bases and J lost 4, with 12 bases in between. The CDR3 is 13 residues long. CDR1 and CDR2 from the germline V gene are ENHRY and SYGVKD. CDR3 DNA: TGTGCCATCTCGCAGGGACCTAATCAGCCCCAGCATTTT. Translating it yields CAISQGPNQPQHF.

This chain links TRBV11-2 with TRBJ2-3; no clear D gene. Trimming removed 3 bases from V and 5 bases from J, with 15 bases in between. The CDR3 has 15 residues. Germline V gives CDR1 SGHAT, CDR2 FQNNGV. The CDR3 region has the DNA TGTGCCAGCAGCTTCCTGCCAGGTGTAGGAGATACGCAGTATTTT. This encodes CASSFLPGVGDTQYF.

This clonotype showed up just a few times. The rearrangement uses TRBV20-1 and TRBJ2-7; D is uncertain. The CDR3 consists of 12 residues. The V end was cut by 3 bases, the J end by 0 bases, with 6 bases between. CDR1 and CDR2 from the germline V gene are DFQATT and SNEGSKA (reference sequence). The CDR3 region is CSASPSSYEQYF. In nucleotides, the CDR3 is TGCAGTGCTAGCCCGAGCTCCTACGAGCAGTACTTC.

This clonotype was counted between two and nine times. This chain connects TRBV10-1 to TRBJ2-2; TRBD2 aligns across 11 bases. The V gene end was trimmed by 2 bases and the J gene end by 7 bases; junction bases not matched to a gene: 3. CDR1 and CDR2 (germline): WNHNN, SYGVQD (reference sequence). The CDR3 runs 15 residues. This CDR3 is CASSETSGSFGELFF. For the CDR3, the DNA is TGCGCCAGCAGTGAGACTAGCGGGAGTTTCGGGGAGCTGTTTTTT.

The table lists this clonotype with a few counts. This chain's CDR3 is CASSLAGTLTGEQYF. CDR3 DNA sequence: TGCGCCAGCAGCTTGGCCGGGACTTTAACGGGCGAGCAGTACTTC. The chain has TRBV5-1 and TRBJ2-7; tentative D call: TRBD2 (6 bases). V was trimmed by 0 bases and J by 6 bases, leaving 16 bases between them. The V gene's germline CDR1 is SGHRS and CDR2 YFSETQ. This CDR3 is built from 15 residues.

For this clonotype: A read error may be the cause here, since a much bigger clone is one base away. The CDR3 loop is CASSYLDGGQLFF. CDR3 nucleotides: TGTGCCAGCAGCTACCTGGACGGGGGGCAACTGTTTTTT. V is TRBV7-2 and J is TRBJ1-4, with a tentative D call TRBD1 (6 bases). Germline assignment: CDR1 SGHTA and CDR2 FQGNSA. Between the trimmed V and J ends, which lost 4 bases and 12 bases, there was a span of 15 bases. The CDR3 loop spans 13 amino acids. Based on the CDR3 plus reference TRBV7-2 and TRBJ1-4, the full variable domain is GAGVSQSPSNKVTEKGKDVELRCDPISGHTALYWYRQSLGQGLEFLIYFQGNSAPDKSGLPSDRFSAERTGGSVSTLTIQRTQQEDSAVYLCASSYLDGGQLFFGSGTQLSVL.

CDR3 residues: CASSYSLGLHYGYTF. In nucleotides, the CDR3 is TGTGCCAGCAGTTACTCCCTGGGACTGCACTATGGCTACACCTTC. V is TRBV6-5 and J is TRBJ1-2; D is perhaps TRBD1 (5 bases). The CDR3 totals 15 residues. Germline CDR1 is MNHEY and CDR2 is SVGAGI. The germline V and J ends were trimmed by 0 bases and 3 bases, with 11 bases remaining between them.

The CDR3 loop is CASSKGPNTEAFF. The CDR3 nucleotides are TGTGCCAGTAGTAAGGGGCCCAACACTGAAGCTTTCTTT. V usage is TRBV19 and J usage is TRBJ1-1; D might be TRBD1 (5 bases). CDR3 size: 13 residues. V lost 4 bases, J lost 2 bases, and 8 bases lay in between. The germline gives CDR1 LNHDA, CDR2 SQIVND (reference sequence). The full variable domain, with the rest looked up from reference TRBV19 and TRBJ1-1, is DGGITQSPKYLFRKEGQNVTLSCEQNLNHDAMYWYRQDPGQGLRLIYYSQIVNDFQKGDIAEGYSVSREKKESFPLTVTSAQKNPTAFYLCASSKGPNTEAFFGQGTRLTVV.

As for this clonotype: A junction end diverges from the germline sequence, so it may reflect a read error. The CDR3 region has the DNA TGCATTGCTAGGGGGACTAGCGGGGCCTCCTACGAGCAGTACTTC. This translates into CIARGTSGASYEQYF. The chain employs TRBV20-1 and TRBJ2-7; 13 positions match TRBD2. The CDR3 totals 15 residues. CDR1 DFQATT and CDR2 SNEGSKA come from the germline V gene (reference sequence).

The J gene is TRBJ2-7, the V gene TRBV20-1, with 14 nucleotides matching TRBD2. The germline V gene has CDR1 DFQATT and CDR2 SNEGSKA (reference sequence). V shed 8 bases, J shed 1 base, and the junction held 10 bases outside the gene matches. This CDR3 has 16 residues. CDR3 loop: CSTGTSGSFRSYEQYF. The DNA for the CDR3 is TGCAGTACCGGGACTAGCGGGAGTTTTAGGTCCTACGAGCAGTACTTC.

The V and J genes are TRBV6-6 and TRBJ2-7; D is unresolved. Germline-derived CDR1 and CDR2 are MNHNY and SVGAGI (reference sequence). The CDR3 is 12 amino acids. The V end lost 8 bases, the J end lost 3 bases, and 11 bases lay between the germline ends. CDR3 sequence reads: CASRTGNYEQYF. CDR3 bases: TGTGCCAGCCGAACGGGCAACTACGAGCAGTACTTC.